Each of the 7 T cell receptor beta chains below was sequenced from the same sample in a study of low-dose radiotherapy and immunotherapy resistance in tumors (dated by TCRdb to between 2021 and 2024). TCRdb names Illumina HiSeq 2500 as the instrument used. First-strand cDNA was synthesized with Superscript III and a set of TRAV- and TRBV-specific primers, covering both TCRalpha and TCRbeta chains. TCRs were amplified with Phusion for around 21 PCR cycles, with a constant-region primer paired with the adapter attached to the V primers. TCRdb itself trimmed the public reads at Q25 with fastp, ran MiXCR and retained productive beta chains. One record per CDR3 amino acid sequence lists the most common genes and DNA. Across this sample there are 40,000 or so distinct CDR3 sequences, with 25% to 30% seen only once. The ten largest clones represent roughly 9.1% of the sample. The intended sense of this specimen's time point label: after trial treatment. This specimen's treatment or condition label, interpreted: LDRT plus nivolumab, ipilimumab, low-dose cyclophosphamide and aspirin (RACIN trial).

Sequences were derived from PBMCs, sampled after low-dose radiotherapy plus immunotherapy. The receptors come from a male donor with prostate cancer.

With respect to this clonotype: Because the CDR3's place on the DNA is in doubt, the DNA is left out and the CDR3 is given as listed by TCRdb. The chain employs TRBV11-2 and TRBJ2-2; TRBD1 is the table's D call, not checked against the DNA. From its first to its last residue, the CDR3 has 16 amino acids. Germline V CDR1 and CDR2: SGHAT, FQNNGV. CDR3 sequence: CASSFGGGSTGELFFF.

This clonotype was observed at least ten times. The chain couples TRBV7-3 to TRBJ2-1, with D perhaps matching TRBD1 (6 bases). This CDR3 contains 14 residues. V lost 5 bases and J 6 bases, leaving 14 bases between the germline ends. CDR1 and CDR2 (germline): SGHTA, FQGTGA. CDR3 sequence (DNA): TGTGCCAGCAGCCCCCGAACAGGGTCCAATGAGCAGTTCTTC. Translation: CASSPRTGSNEQFF.

V gene TRBV3-1 combines with J gene TRBJ2-1, with 8 bases that match TRBD2. Germline loops: CDR1 LGHDT, CDR2 YNNKEL (reference sequence). J lost 0 bases, V lost 0 bases, and 4 bases had no gene match. The CDR3 has 17 residues. CDR3: CASSQDMSGSSYNEQFF. Written as DNA, the CDR3 is TGTGCCAGCAGCCAAGATATGAGCGGGAGCTCCTACAATGAGCAGTTCTTC.

This clonotype was found many times. V gene TRBV12-3 or TRBV12-4 combines with J gene TRBJ1-5; tentative D call: TRBD1 (5 bases). V was shortened by 5 bases and J by 1 base, with 9 bases between the two germline ends. The CDR3 totals 14 residues. CDR3: CASSLDRSNQPQHF. CDR3 DNA sequence: TGTGCCAGCAGTCTAGACAGAAGCAATCAGCCCCAGCATTTT.

Ten or more counts support this clonotype. The chain joins TRBV2 to TRBJ2-3; 8 bases align to TRBD1. The CDR3 spans 15 residues. Germline V lookup: CDR1 SNHLY, CDR2 FYNNEI. V dropped 1 base and J dropped 3; count of bases not matched to a gene: 3. The CDR3 loop reads CASSEGQGATDTQYF. The DNA for the CDR3 is TGTGCCAGCAGTGAAGGCCAGGGGGCAACAGATACGCAGTATTTT.

In this sample, this clonotype turned up a few times. The chain couples TRBV27 to TRBJ2-3; D might be TRBD1 (6 bases). Germline V gene data show CDR1 as MNHEY and CDR2 as SMNVEV (reference sequence). Trimming removed 5 bases from V and 2 bases from J, with 14 bases in between. The CDR3 is made up of 15 amino acids. CDR3 in DNA: TGTGCCAGCAGTCTCGACCAGGGGCCCACAGATACGCAGTATTTT. It codes for CASSLDQGPTDTQYF.

In its sample, this clonotype was seen many times. The DNA for the CDR3 is TGCAGCGTTGGCCACAGGGTCGGCTTGGATGGCTACACCTTC. Encoded protein: CSVGHRVGLDGYTF. This rearrangement joins TRBV29-1 to TRBJ1-2; D is possibly TRBD1 (6 bases). This CDR3 has 14 residues. Trimming left V 4 bases short and J 6 bases short, with 18 bases between. Germline values: CDR1 SQVTM, CDR2 ANQGSEA.